Listed here are 31 T cell receptor beta chains from one sample, sequenced in a study of OX40 agonist ivuxolimab in advanced cancers. Libraries were prepared by immunoSEQ multiplex PCR; TCRdb keeps only in-frame clonotypes and omits some of them. The table has 65,000 to 85,000 clones, approximately 85% seen once. The specimen was CD4+ or CD8+ T cells sorted from blood, collected in a trial of the OX40 agonist ivuxolimab. Every receptor here comes from an adult with an advanced solid tumor such as melanoma, head and neck, liver or kidney cancer.

The rearrangement joins TRBV7-3 to TRBJ2-3; D may be TRBD2 (5 bases). There are 15 residues in the CDR3. CDR1 is SGHTA, CDR2 FQGTGA, per germline. Trimming removed 5 bases from V and 7 bases from J, with 19 bases in between. The CDR3 sequence is CASSVSGSYVNTQYF. In nucleotides, the CDR3 is TGTGCCAGCAGCGTAAGCGGTTCTTACGTGAATACGCAGTATTTT.

The chain joins TRBV28 to TRBJ1-4; weak D call: TRBD1 (6 bases). The CDR3 is made up of 16 amino acids. Deletions cut 3 bases from V and 2 bases from J, with 13 bases between. Germline CDR1 is MDHEN and CDR2 is SYDVKM. This CDR3 is CASSLRGGATNEKLFF. The CDR3, as DNA: TGTGCCAGCAGTTTGCGCGGGGGCGCGACTAATGAAAAACTGTTTTTT.

CDR3 bases: TGTGCCAGCAGCTTAGGGGCCCCGGGACAGGGGGAATCTAACTATGGCTACACCTTC. Protein: CASSLGAPGQGESNYGYTF. This chain uses TRBV7-9 with TRBJ1-2, with 11 nucleotides matching TRBD1. Per the germline V gene, CDR1 is SEHNR and CDR2 is FQNEAQ (reference sequence). The CDR3 is 19 residues long. The V and J ends lost 1 base and 0 bases, in that order; junction bases with no gene match: 10.

The chain recombines TRBV6-5 with TRBJ2-3, with 7 bases that match TRBD2. Germline V gives CDR1 MNHEY, CDR2 SVGAGI. The CDR3 sequence is 14 residues long. V lost 2 bases to trimming and J lost 3 bases; unmatched junction nucleotides: 2. Here the CDR3 DNA reads TGTGCCAGCAGTTACCCCGGGAGGACAGATACGCAGTATTTT. Amino acids: CASSYPGRTDTQYF.

Only one count was recorded for this clone. This chain links TRBV19 with TRBJ1-1, with 9 bases that match TRBD1. V trimming: 6 bases; J trimming: 3 bases; junction bases outside the gene matches: 5. The CDR3 covers 14 residues. Germline CDR1 is LNHDA and CDR2 is SQIVND (reference sequence). The CDR3 sequence is CASRSGTGYTEAFF. The CDR3 bases are TGTGCCAGTAGGTCGGGGACAGGGTACACTGAAGCTTTCTTT.

The CDR3 DNA reads as TGTGCCAGCAGCTTGGAGCCAGGGCCCTCCTACGAGCAGTACTTC. Encoded protein: CASSLEPGPSYEQYF. The genes are TRBV5-4 and TRBJ2-7; a weak D match, TRBD1 (5 bases). This CDR3 is built from 15 residues. Trimming cost V 0 bases and J 0 bases, with 10 bases left between them. The germline gives CDR1 SGHNT, CDR2 YYREEE (reference sequence).

V usage is TRBV6-1 and J usage is TRBJ2-4; 11 bases line up with TRBD1. CDR1 and CDR2 from the germline V gene are MNHNS and SASEGT. Trimming at V came to 1 base and at J to 0 bases, leaving 5 bases not matched to a gene. The CDR3 totals 18 residues. Here the CDR3 reads CASSEVDRGLLAKNIQYF. In DNA, the CDR3 is TGTGCCAGCAGTGAAGTGGACAGGGGGCTTTTAGCCAAAAACATTCAGTACTTC.

This chain joins TRBV19 and TRBJ2-3, with D perhaps given as TRBD1 or TRBD2 (5 bases each). V lost 7 bases to trimming and J lost 2 bases, with 22 bases between them. The CDR3 is made up of 17 amino acids. Germline V gene sequence: CDR1 LNHDA, CDR2 SQIVND (reference sequence). The CDR3, as DNA: TGTGCCAGTACCCATTCGGGACCCGACAGCTACACAGATACGCAGTATTTT. Its protein product is CASTHSGPDSYTDTQYF.

This chain uses TRBV2 with TRBJ1-6; 7 nucleotides match TRBD1. Trimming took 4 bases from V and 7 from J; bases not matched to a gene: 16. This CDR3 contains 18 residues. Germline CDR1 and CDR2: SNHLY and FYNNEI. As DNA, the CDR3 is TGTGCCAGCAGTGTTGGGAGGGTGACAGGGTGGGGCAATTCACCCCTCCACTTT. Translated: CASSVGRVTGWGNSPLHF.

The chain has TRBV7-2 and TRBJ2-7; 11 bases fit TRBD2. Germline V gene sequence: CDR1 SGHTA, CDR2 FQGNSA. The CDR3 consists of 15 residues. The V segment lost 5 bases and the J segment 5 bases; nucleotides outside the gene matches: 8. The CDR3 loop is CASSIVSTSGDEQYF. CDR3 DNA: TGTGCCAGCAGCATAGTTTCGACTAGCGGGGACGAGCAGTACTTC.

V gene TRBV9 combines with J gene TRBJ1-4; no definite D call. V lost 0 bases and J lost 3, with 12 bases in between. Germline V gene sequence: CDR1 SGDLS, CDR2 YYNGEE. The CDR3 runs 16 residues. Here the CDR3 reads CASSVGVGTPNEKLFF. In nucleotides, the CDR3 is TGTGCCAGCAGCGTAGGGGTAGGAACCCCTAATGAAAAACTGTTTTTT.

This clone was seen just once. The chain joins TRBV30 to TRBJ1-6; D ambiguous. Trimming removed 0 bases at V and 7 bases at J, with 1 base between. Germline values: CDR1 GTSNPN, CDR2 SVGIG (reference sequence). CDR3 length: 11 residues. DNA of the CDR3: TGTGCCTGGAGTGTAAATTCACCCCTCCACTTT. This sequence encodes CAWSVNSPLHF.

There are a few counts of this clone. This chain links TRBV6-1 with TRBJ2-7; a possible D gene is TRBD1 (8 bases). Germline CDR1 reads MNHNS; CDR2 reads SASEGT. There are 15 residues in the CDR3. V was trimmed by 0 bases and J by 7 bases, leaving 16 bases between them. The CDR3 protein is CASSEAWVQGGEQYF. The CDR3 region has the DNA TGTGCCAGCAGTGAAGCTTGGGTACAGGGGGGGGAGCAGTACTTC.

This clone occurred once. The chain joins TRBV30 to TRBJ2-2; weak D call: TRBD1 (6 bases). The CDR3 is 12 residues long. Trimming removed 3 bases at V and 4 bases at J, with 6 bases between. Germline loops: CDR1 GTSNPN, CDR2 SVGIG (reference sequence). CDR3 protein: CAWSRGTGELFF. CDR3 bases: TGTGCCTGGAGCAGGGGCACCGGGGAGCTGTTTTTT.

This clone has just a few counts. The chain uses TRBV4-2 and TRBJ1-1; D might be TRBD1 (5 bases). The CDR3 is 15 amino acids. Germline V gene data show CDR1 as LGHNA and CDR2 as YNFKEQ. With 0 bases removed from V and 11 bases from J, the gap between germline ends came to 19 bases. The CDR3: CASSQDSLRQGGAFF. CDR3 DNA: TGTGCCAGCAGCCAAGATTCATTGAGGCAGGGTGGTGCTTTCTTT.

The CDR3 nucleotides read TGTGCCAGCAGCTCTAGCGGGCTGCCTTCCTACGAGCAGTACTTC. This codes for CASSSSGLPSYEQYF. J is TRBJ2-7 and V is TRBV7-9; TRBD2 aligns across 8 bases. With 4 bases clipped from V and 1 base from J, the junction kept 6 bases outside the gene matches. Germline V gives CDR1 SEHNR, CDR2 FQNEAQ (reference sequence). This CDR3 contains 15 residues.

J is TRBJ2-3 and V is TRBV19; 9 nucleotides line up with TRBD1. The CDR3 covers 17 residues. Per germline, CDR1 LNHDA and CDR2 SQIVND (reference sequence). Losses at the gene ends were 0 bases for V and 1 base for J; bases not matched to a gene: 5. CDR3 residues: CASSIEGQGLGTDTQYF. CDR3 in DNA: TGTGCCAGTAGTATAGAGGGACAGGGCCTGGGCACAGATACGCAGTATTTT.

This chain uses TRBV30 with TRBJ1-4; TRBD1 agrees at 8 bases. The trim removed 2 bases at V and 7 bases at J, leaving 12 bases unmatched. The CDR3 is 16 residues long. The germline V gene encodes CDR1 GTSNPN and CDR2 SVGIG (reference sequence). The CDR3 DNA reads as TGTGCCTGGAGTCTAGGGTCCGAGACAGGGGCTGAAAAACTGTTTTTT. This codes for CAWSLGSETGAEKLFF.

This chain links TRBV5-1 with TRBJ1-3; D gene ambiguous. Per germline, CDR1 SGHRS and CDR2 YFSETQ. This CDR3 contains 15 residues. V was cut by 0 bases and J by 0 bases, with 7 bases left in between. Here the CDR3 reads CASSLERSSGNTIYF. In nucleotides, the CDR3 is TGCGCCAGCAGCTTGGAGCGGAGCTCTGGAAACACCATATATTTT.

The V and J genes are TRBV29-1 and TRBJ1-1; 9 positions agree with TRBD1. The CDR3 has 14 residues. The V and J ends lost 1 base and 3 bases, in that order; junction bases with no gene match: 3. From germline, CDR1 is SQVTM and CDR2 ANQGSEA. The chain's CDR3 is CSVEGDRDYTEAFF. The CDR3 DNA reads TGCAGCGTTGAAGGGGACAGGGATTACACTGAAGCTTTCTTT. Full variable domain (remainder filled in from reference TRBV29-1 and TRBJ1-1): SAVISQKPSRDICQRGTSLTIQCQVDSQVTMMFWYRQQPGQSLTLIATANQGSEATYESGFVIDKFPISRPNLTFSTLTVSNMSPEDSSIYLCSVEGDRDYTEAFFGQGTRLTVV.

The chain recombines TRBV4-3 with TRBJ2-5; 8 bases are shared with TRBD1. The J segment lost 3 bases and the V segment lost 3 bases, leaving 0 bases of the junction unmatched. The CDR3 runs to 13 residues. Germline values: CDR1 LGHNA, CDR2 YSLEER. CDR3: CASSQDREETQYF. The CDR3 DNA sequence: TGCGCCAGCAGCCAGGACAGGGAAGAGACCCAGTACTTC.

V usage is TRBV28 and J usage is TRBJ2-3; the D is unclear. Deletions cut 6 bases from V and 6 bases from J, with 16 bases between. CDR3 size: 14 residues. The germline V gene has CDR1 MDHEN and CDR2 SYDVKM. The CDR3 sequence is CASSSFISTDTQYF. For the CDR3, the DNA is TGTGCCAGCAGCTCCTTTATATCGACGGATACGCAGTATTTT.

The CDR3 bases are TGTGCCAGCAGCAGAAATTCACCCCTCCACTTT. Translation gives CASSRNSPLHF. This rearrangement joins TRBV2 to TRBJ1-6, with unresolved D. Germline V gives CDR1 SNHLY, CDR2 FYNNEI. The V end was cut by 6 bases, the J end by 7 bases, with 4 bases between. There are 11 residues in the CDR3. Drawing the rest from reference TRBV2 and TRBJ1-6, the complete variable domain is EPEVTQTPSHQVTQMGQEVILRCVPISNHLYFYWYRQILGQKVEFLVSFYNNEISEKSEIFDDQFSVERPDGSNFTLKIRSTKLEDSAMYFCASSRNSPLHFGNGTRLTVT.

J is TRBJ2-3 and V is TRBV5-5; tentatively, D is TRBD1 (5 bases). Germline V gene data show CDR1 as SGHKS and CDR2 as YYEKEE (reference sequence). The CDR3 consists of 14 residues. V was clipped by 3 bases and J by 1 base, with 9 bases between them. CDR3: CASSSLQGTDTQYF. The CDR3, as DNA: TGTGCCAGCAGCTCCTTACAGGGCACAGATACGCAGTATTTT.

This clone was counted a few times. The chain is built from TRBV30 and TRBJ2-7, with D perhaps matching TRBD1 or TRBD2 (5 bases each). From germline, CDR1 is GTSNPN and CDR2 SVGIG (reference sequence). Between the trimmed V and J ends, which lost 3 bases and 0 bases, there was a span of 12 bases. The CDR3 totals 14 residues. The chain's CDR3 is CAWRDWGRSYEQYF. CDR3 bases: TGTGCCTGGAGGGATTGGGGACGCTCCTACGAGCAGTACTTC.

V gene TRBV9 combines with J gene TRBJ1-5; no clear D gene. CDR3 length: 14 residues. The germline CDR1 and CDR2 sequences are SGDLS and YYNGEE. Trimming removed 3 bases at V and 0 bases at J, with 7 bases between. CDR3 coding DNA: TGTGCCAGCAGCGCCCGGCTTAGCAATCAGCCCCAGCATTTT. It encodes CASSARLSNQPQHF. Combining the CDR3 with reference TRBV9 and TRBJ1-5 gives the whole variable domain DSGVTQTPKHLITATGQRVTLRCSPRSGDLSVYWYQQSLDQGLQFLIQYYNGEERAKGNILERFSAQQFPDLHSELNLSSLELGDSALYFCASSARLSNQPQHFGDGTRLSIL.

This sequence joins TRBV7-9 and TRBJ2-1; 8 positions agree with TRBD1. Trimming removed 5 bases from V and 4 bases from J; junction bases left unmatched: 7. The CDR3 extends over 15 amino acids. Germline-derived CDR1 and CDR2 are SEHNR and FQNEAQ (reference sequence). CDR3 nucleotide sequence: TGTGCCAGCAGCCATGGGACAGGATCTTACAATGAGCAGTTCTTC. Its translation is CASSHGTGSYNEQFF. The full variable domain, its missing parts supplied by reference TRBV7-9 and TRBJ2-1, is DTGVSQNPRHKITKRGQNVTFRCDPISEHNRLYWYRQTLGQGPEFLTYFQNEAQLEKSRLLSDRFSAERPKGSFSTLEIQRTEQGDSAMYLCASSHGTGSYNEQFFGPGTRLTVL.

This rearrangement joins TRBV19 to TRBJ2-5, with 9 positions matching TRBD1. The CDR3 runs 15 residues. Germline-derived CDR1 and CDR2 are LNHDA and SQIVND (reference sequence). With V trimmed by 5 bases and J by 7 bases, 11 bases remained unmatched. CDR3: CASSSRDRDDGTQYF. In DNA, the CDR3 is TGTGCCAGTAGTTCCCGGGACAGGGATGATGGGACCCAGTACTTC.

The rearrangement joins TRBV2 to TRBJ1-4, with 12 bases matching TRBD1. J was trimmed by 6 bases and V by 7 bases; bases with no gene match: 15. From germline, CDR1 is SNHLY and CDR2 FYNNEI. CDR3 length equals 18 residues. The CDR3: CASNFRDRGPTVDEKLFF. The CDR3 DNA is TGTGCCAGCAACTTCCGGGACAGGGGGCCTACAGTAGATGAAAAACTGTTTTTT. The full variable domain, rest sourced from reference TRBV2 and TRBJ1-4, is EPEVTQTPSHQVTQMGQEVILRCVPISNHLYFYWYRQILGQKVEFLVSFYNNEISEKSEIFDDQFSVERPDGSNFTLKIRSTKLEDSAMYFCASNFRDRGPTVDEKLFFGSGTQLSVL.

The chain is built from TRBV28 and TRBJ1-6; a possible D gene is TRBD1 (5 bases). V lost 5 bases, J lost 8 bases, and 13 bases lay in between. The CDR3 covers 14 residues. CDR1 and CDR2 (germline): MDHEN, SYDVKM. CDR3 loop: CASSPGAGYSPLHF. The CDR3, as DNA: TGTGCCAGCAGTCCCGGGGCAGGTTATTCACCCCTCCACTTT.

The rearrangement links TRBV28 to TRBJ1-5, with 7 bases that match TRBD1. V lost 8 bases, J lost 5 bases, and 21 bases stayed unmatched. CDR3 length: 18 residues. CDR1 MDHEN and CDR2 SYDVKM come from the germline V gene. CDR3 region: CASFRGRGKPVGDQPQHF. DNA of the CDR3: TGTGCCAGCTTCCGTGGCAGGGGGAAGCCCGTGGGGGATCAGCCCCAGCATTTT.